The 2 T cell receptor beta chains presented below share a single source sample, sequenced in a study of shared clonotypes between healthy human individuals. TCRdb keeps only in-frame clones here, not all; method: immunoSEQ multiplex PCR. The table shows about a million clones, with about 80% occurring only once. Sequenced input: memory CD4+ T cells sorted from blood. Described subset: CD45RA-negative fraction. The source of these receptors is a man aged 18 to 30 in good health.

This chain links TRBV19 with TRBJ1-6; the match to TRBD1 covers 10 bases. V lost 11 bases and J lost 8; bases outside the gene matches: 6. The CDR3 runs to 13 residues. Per the germline V gene, CDR1 is LNHDA and CDR2 is SQIVND (reference sequence). The CDR3 reads CAGGDRGYSPLHF. For the CDR3, the DNA is TGTGCCGGGGGGGACAGGGGTTATTCACCCCTCCACTTT.

This clone was detected only once. V and J are TRBV6-6 and TRBJ1-3; 7 nucleotides match TRBD1. Per the germline V gene, CDR1 is MNHNY and CDR2 is SVGAGI (reference sequence). The CDR3 consists of 14 residues. The V and J ends lost 6 bases and 6 bases, in that order; junction bases with no gene match: 8. The CDR3 reads CASSRDGQENTIYF. For the CDR3, the DNA is TGTGCCAGCAGCCGTGACGGACAGGAAAACACCATATATTTT.